The source of this T cell receptor beta chain is a study of shared clonotypes between healthy human individuals. Looking at the study overall: Donors had three CD4 naive, three CD4 memory, two CD8 naive and one CD8 memory plate apiece. Study-level results: Sequencing depth was predicted to influence how clonotypes are shared among donors. The sharing of 5% to 5.5% of naive CD4 clonotypes was seen across a handful of donors. In contrast to clonotypes shared by all four donors, non-shared clonotypes had lower generation probabilities.

V lost 4 bases to trimming and J lost 4 bases, with 14 bases between them. Germline CDR1 MGHDK, CDR2 SYGVNS. CDR3 length equals 14 residues. The assay was immunoSEQ multiplex PCR, and TCRdb's table has in-frame clones only and misses some. Of around 2.1 million clones listed, approximately 94% are singletons. Comment on this clone: Its antigen is currently unknown.

The TCR sequence derives from a man in his late teens or twenties in good health. The gene calls are TRBV25-1 and TRBJ2-7, with D unresolved. Sequencing input: naive CD4+ T cells sorted from blood. The subset was: CD45RA+ positively selected. For the CDR3, the DNA is TGTGCCAGCAGTGTCTCGGCAGAGAAATACGAGCAGTACTTC. This codes for CASSVSAEKYEQYF.